Listed below are T cell receptor beta chains from one sample, sequenced in a study of shared clonotypes between healthy human individuals. Repertoires were generated with immunoSEQ multiplex PCR, while TCRdb's copy carries only in-frame clones and drops some. This table has around 2,000,000 clones, about 95% appearing once. Source material: naive CD8+ T cells sorted from blood. The source of these receptors is a young man in good health. The CDR3 runs from the conserved cysteine through the conserved F or W. Fields, in order: clone size, CDR3 length, J gene, D gene, V gene, CDR3 protein, CDR3 DNA. A D gene is named only where the DNA matches it firmly. Rows give clone size only sometimes, using once, few, many, or a class for an expanded clone.

>NA|14|TRBJ2-3|TRBD2|TRBV27
CASRLAGGVDTQYF
TGTGCCAGCAGGCTAGCGGGGGGAGTAGATACGCAGTATTTT
>NA|15|TRBJ1-6|TRBD1|TRBV27
CASSLSQGAGSPLHF
TGTGCCAGCAGTTTATCCCAGGGGGCAGGTTCACCCCTCCACTTT
>NA|16|TRBJ2-5|TRBD2|TRBV27
CASSPQAGGYQETQYF
TGTGCCAGCAGTCCACAAGCGGGAGGGTACCAAGAGACCCAGTACTTC
>NA|11|TRBJ2-7|TRBD2|TRBV10-3
CASTEGGAPVF
TGTGCCTCGACCGAGGGAGGGGCGCCTGTCTTC
>NA|17|TRBJ2-7|TRBD2|TRBV11-2
CASSFGLAGARPYEQYF
TGTGCCAGCAGCTTCGGCCTAGCGGGAGCTCGCCCTTACGAGCAGTACTTC
>once|16|TRBJ2-7|TRBD2|TRBV18
CASSPPTSGRGYEQYF
TGTGCCAGCTCACCACCCACTAGCGGGAGGGGATACGAGCAGTACTTC
>NA|18|TRBJ2-1|TRBD2|TRBV6-1
CASSESHGSSGRISEQFF
TGTGCCAGCAGTGAATCTCATGGGTCTAGCGGGAGAATAAGTGAGCAGTTCTTC
>few|16|TRBJ2-2|TRBD1|TRBV4-2
CASSQGTGSNTGELFF
TGTGCCAGCAGCCAAGGGACAGGGTCGAACACCGGGGAGCTGTTTTTT
>few|15|TRBJ2-7|NA|TRBV10-1
CASSESGGHSYEQYF
TGCGCCAGCAGTGAGTCAGGCGGACACTCCTACGAGCAGTACTTC
>NA|15|TRBJ1-5|NA|TRBV13
CASSLGRGLGQPQHF
TGTGCCAGCAGCTTAGGGCGGGGGCTAGGGCAGCCCCAGCATTTT
>NA|13|TRBJ2-7|NA|TRBV11-2
CASSLFRRDEQYF
TGTGCCAGCAGCTTATTCCGGAGAGACGAGCAGTACTTC
>NA|17|TRBJ2-1|TRBD2|TRBV11-2
CASSSPSTSGGYNEQFF
TGTGCCAGCAGCTCCCCCTCGACTAGCGGGGGGTACAATGAGCAGTTCTTC
>NA|13|TRBJ2-1|TRBD2|TRBV30
CASSGGRYNEQFF
TGTGCCTCTAGCGGGGGAAGGTACAATGAGCAGTTCTTC
>NA|17|TRBJ2-6|NA|TRBV5-6
CASSRRDSYSGANVLTF
TGTGCCAGCAGCCGGCGGGACAGTTACTCTGGGGCCAACGTCCTGACTTTC
>NA|17|TRBJ2-3|TRBD2|TRBV28
CASSLSTAGVITDTQYF
TGTGCCAGCAGTTTATCGACAGCGGGAGTAATAACAGATACGCAGTATTTT
>NA|14|TRBJ2-7|TRBD2|TRBV4-3
CASSQDGGGYEQYF
TGCGCCAGCAGCCAAGATGGGGGGGGCTACGAGCAGTACTTC
>NA|14|TRBJ1-1|NA|TRBV4-3
CASSQDVWGTEAFF
TGCGCCAGCAGCCAAGATGTATGGGGTACTGAAGCTTTCTTT
>few|12|TRBJ2-1|NA|TRBV7-8
CASSWGYNEQFF
TGTGCCAGCAGCTGGGGCTACAATGAGCAGTTCTTC
>NA|13|TRBJ2-7|NA|TRBV2
CASSEAASYEQYF
TGTGCCAGCAGTGAGGCCGCCTCCTACGAGCAGTACTTC
>NA|14|TRBJ2-7|TRBD1|TRBV4-1
CASSPGQGAYEQYF
TGCGCCAGCAGCCCCGGACAGGGGGCCTACGAGCAGTACTTC
>NA|15|TRBJ1-1|NA|TRBV5-6
CASSFWGQGYTEAFF
TGTGCCAGCAGCTTTTGGGGGCAGGGGTACACTGAAGCTTTCTTT
>NA|14|TRBJ1-2|NA|TRBV30
CAWGTEPGDYGYTF
TGTGCCTGGGGGACCGAGCCCGGGGACTATGGCTACACCTTC
>NA|15|TRBJ2-7|NA|TRBV5-4
CASSSNRATSYEQYF
TGTGCCAGCAGCTCGAACAGGGCGACTTCCTACGAGCAGTACTTC
>NA|12|TRBJ1-1|NA|TRBV7-9
CASSGMGTEAFF
TGTGCCAGCAGCGGAATGGGGACTGAAGCTTTCTTT
>once|13|TRBJ2-5|NA|TRBV29-1
CSVTSGLEETQYF
TGCAGCGTTACTTCCGGACTTGAAGAGACCCAGTACTTC
>NA|14|TRBJ2-5|NA|TRBV5-6
CASSFGGIEETQYF
TGTGCCAGCAGCTTTGGGGGAATCGAAGAGACCCAGTACTTC
>NA|13|TRBJ1-5|NA|TRBV19
CASSIRLDQPQHF
TGTGCCAGTAGTATCAGACTAGATCAGCCCCAGCATTTT
>NA|18|TRBJ1-1|TRBD1|TRBV5-1
CASSLTGRSQWLNTEAFF
TGCGCCAGCAGCCTGACAGGGAGGTCACAGTGGCTGAACACTGAAGCTTTCTTT
>NA|17|TRBJ2-1|TRBD2|TRBV4-3
CASSQDPLAGVNNEQFF
TGCGCCAGCAGCCAAGACCCCCTAGCGGGAGTAAACAATGAGCAGTTCTTC
>NA|15|TRBJ1-1|TRBD1|TRBV6-5
CASSYTTGGFSEAFF
TGTGCCAGCAGTTACACGACAGGGGGCTTCTCTGAAGCTTTCTTT
>NA|13|TRBJ2-7|NA|TRBV27
CASSFQGPYEQYF
TGTGCCAGCAGTTTCCAGGGGCCCTACGAGCAGTACTTC
>NA|19|TRBJ2-5|TRBD2|TRBV14
CASSQAESGRAPGQETQYF
TGTGCCAGCAGCCAAGCGGAGAGCGGGAGGGCCCCGGGGCAAGAGACCCAGTACTTC
>once|12|TRBJ2-5|TRBD1|TRBV29-1
CSVDRGLGEQYF
TGCAGCGTCGACAGGGGGCTGGGGGAGCAGTACTTC
>NA|16|TRBJ1-2|NA|TRBV5-1
CASSLAEAGPNYGYTF
TGCGCCAGCAGCTTGGCCGAGGCAGGTCCTAACTATGGCTACACCTTC
>NA|13|TRBJ2-7|NA|TRBV29-1
CSVEVQGIYEQYF
TGCAGCGTTGAAGTTCAGGGTATCTACGAGCAGTACTTC
>NA|12|TRBJ2-2|NA|TRBV6-5
CASSYDDGELFF
TGTGCCAGCAGTTACGACGACGGGGAGCTGTTTTTT
>NA|17|TRBJ2-1|NA|TRBV10-1
CASSDPKEGSRYNEQFF
TGCGCCAGCAGTGACCCGAAAGAGGGTTCCCGGTACAATGAGCAGTTCTTC
>NA|16|TRBJ2-7|NA|TRBV6-6
CASSTDSPRGSYEQYF
TGTGCCAGCAGTACCGACAGTCCCCGGGGCTCCTACGAGCAGTACTTC
>NA|15|TRBJ2-5|TRBD1|TRBV28
CASSHRGLGQETQYF
TGTGCCAGCAGTCATAGGGGGCTTGGCCAAGAGACCCAGTACTTC
>few|16|TRBJ2-2|NA|TRBV9
CASSASDGVGTGELFF
TGTGCCAGCAGCGCCTCCGACGGCGTGGGCACCGGGGAGCTGTTTTTT